These 14 T cell receptor beta chains originate from one sample sequenced in a study of blood T cell repertoires in COVID-19. Some clones are missing from TCRdb's copy, which holds only in-frame ones; the method was immunoSEQ multiplex PCR. The sample includes 360,000 or so clones, around nine tenths of them seen just once. Sequencing was carried out using PBMCs or T cells enriched from blood (not recorded which). The source is a woman in her 30s who had been exposed to COVID-19.

The chain combines TRBV5-1 with TRBJ1-3; 9 bases match TRBD1. CDR3 length: 15 residues. Germline trimming cut 6 bases from V and 0 bases from J; bases unmatched to any gene: 4. Germline CDR1 and CDR2: SGHRS and YFSETQ. The CDR3 sequence: CASTGTGRSGNTIYF. CDR3 DNA sequence: TGCGCCAGCACCGGGACAGGGCGCTCTGGAAACACCATATATTTT.

As for this clone: At one of its ends the junction is not consistent with the germline gene, which may arise from a read error. This rearrangement joins TRBV7-7 to TRBJ2-7, with 9 bases that match TRBD2. The CDR3 covers 15 residues. Per the germline V gene, CDR1 is SSHAT and CDR2 is FNYEAQ (reference sequence). The CDR3 region has the DNA TGTGCTAGCAGCTTTGTAGCGGGAGAATCGTACGAGCAGTACTTC. Residues: CASSFVAGESYEQYF.

CDR3 residues: CASSTDSNEQFF. CDR3 in DNA: TGTGCCAGCAGCACCGACAGTAATGAGCAGTTCTTC. The V and J genes are TRBV7-9 and TRBJ2-1; TRBD1 is a possible D gene (5 bases). CDR3 length: 12 residues. CDR1 and CDR2 from the germline V gene are SEHNR and FQNEAQ (reference sequence). Trimming stripped 5 bases from V and 7 bases from J, with 9 bases between.

The rearrangement joins TRBV24-1 to TRBJ1-5; TRBD1 might be the D (6 bases). Looked up from germline, CDR1 is KGHDR and CDR2 is SFDVKD. V was shortened by 5 bases and J by 6 bases, with 13 bases between the two germline ends. CDR3 size: 14 residues. CDR3 bases: TGTGCCACCAGTGCGCAGGGGCCCGGTCAGCCCCAGCATTTT. Translated, it gives CATSAQGPGQPQHF.

This chain uses TRBV28 with TRBJ2-7; a possible D gene is TRBD2 (6 bases). The V gene's germline CDR1 is MDHEN and CDR2 SYDVKM. The CDR3 has 13 amino acids. V was pared by 3 bases and J by 2 bases, with 8 bases between. The CDR3 nucleotides read TGTGCCAGCAGTTTCGTAGCGGCCTACGAGCAGTACTTC. Protein product: CASSFVAAYEQYF.

The chain has TRBV5-1 and TRBJ2-3; a weak D match, TRBD1 (5 bases). This CDR3 spans 15 amino acids. The germline V gene encodes CDR1 SGHRS and CDR2 YFSETQ. With 2 bases removed from V and 2 bases from J, the gap between germline ends came to 12 bases. This CDR3 is CASSFVLDITDTQYF. The CDR3 nucleotides read TGCGCCAGCAGCTTTGTCTTGGACATCACAGATACGCAGTATTTT.

The chain carries TRBV24-1 and TRBJ2-1, with TRBD1 matching over 10 bases. Trimming cost V 4 bases and J 2 bases; bases outside gene matches: 4. There are 16 residues in the CDR3. CDR1 is KGHDR and CDR2 is SFDVKD in the germline V gene. Here the CDR3 DNA reads TGTGCCACCAGTGACCGTGGACAGGGGGCCTACAATGAGCAGTTCTTC. Its protein product is CATSDRGQGAYNEQFF.

The CDR3 here is CSASRGAGGFNSPLHF. The CDR3 DNA sequence: TGCAGTGCTAGTCGAGGAGCAGGGGGCTTTAATTCACCCCTCCACTTT. The J gene is TRBJ1-6, the V gene TRBV20-1; the match to TRBD1 covers 8 bases. Germline V gene data show CDR1 as DFQATT and CDR2 as SNEGSKA (reference sequence). This CDR3 is 16 amino acids long. The ends lost 3 bases at V and 6 bases at J; junction bases unmatched: 10.

The chain recombines TRBV28 with TRBJ2-4; TRBD2 matches at 14 bases. V gave up 4 bases and J gave up 3 bases; unmatched junction bases: 5. Germline CDR1 MDHEN, CDR2 SYDVKM. The CDR3 totals 17 residues. CDR3 nucleotides: TGTGCCAGCAGTTCGGGACTAGCGGGAGCGGGCAAAAACATTCAGTACTTC. It is translated as CASSSGLAGAGKNIQYF.

In DNA, the CDR3 is TGTGCCAGCAGCTCCTACAACAGGGCCCAGCTTACTGGAAACACCATATATTTT. Translated, it gives CASSSYNRAQLTGNTIYF. This chain joins TRBV7-9 and TRBJ1-3, with a possible D match to TRBD1 (6 bases). The CDR3 is made up of 18 amino acids. Germline V gene sequence: CDR1 SEHNR, CDR2 FQNEAQ (reference sequence). V was clipped by 4 bases and J by 2 bases, with 21 bases between them.

The chain carries TRBV5-1 and TRBJ1-1; D is perhaps TRBD1 (6 bases). CDR1 and CDR2 (germline): SGHRS, YFSETQ. The CDR3 totals 16 residues. V lost 2 bases, J lost 3 bases, and 17 bases lay in between. In nucleotides, the CDR3 is TGCGCCAGCAGCTTAGACAGGACGGGAGGGGACACTGAAGCTTTCTTT. Its protein product is CASSLDRTGGDTEAFF.

The rearrangement uses TRBV5-6 and TRBJ1-5; D not resolved. Germline CDR1 is SGHDT and CDR2 is YYEEEE. This CDR3 is built from 13 residues. Trimming stripped 2 bases from V and 6 bases from J, with 9 bases between. The CDR3 spells CASSFEGSQPQHF. In nucleotides, the CDR3 is TGTGCCAGCAGCTTCGAGGGCTCTCAGCCCCAGCATTTT.

In nucleotides, the CDR3 is TGCGCCAGCAGCTTGGCCCTAGCGGGAGTCGGTTACGAGCAGTACTTC. This translates into CASSLALAGVGYEQYF. The J gene is TRBJ2-7, the V gene TRBV5-1, with 10 bases matching TRBD2. CDR1 SGHRS and CDR2 YFSETQ come from the germline V gene. Trimming removed 0 bases from V and 4 bases from J; junction bases left unmatched: 7. The CDR3 length is 16 residues.

V is TRBV6-5 and J is TRBJ2-3, with 9 bases lining up with TRBD2. The V and J ends lost 6 bases and 7 bases, in that order; junction bases with no gene match: 8. Germline CDR1 MNHEY, CDR2 SVGAGI. CDR3 size: 14 residues. The CDR3: CASRTSGLFHTQYF. The CDR3 DNA follows: TGTGCCAGCAGGACTAGCGGACTGTTCCATACGCAGTATTTT.